This T cell receptor beta chain was sequenced in a study of beta chain features in type 1 diabetes (dated by TCRdb to 2016 to 2019). Notes on the research overall: Mean age, gender distribution, total cell number and subset yield were not different between patients and healthy donors. A total of roughly 100 million sorted cells were examined across all samples, and a strong correlation was observed between cell number per subset and RNA yield. In the study, recently diagnosed type 1 diabetes patients and matched healthy donors were compared on the TCRB repertoires of their sorted circulating CD4+ T cell subsets. Regulatory and stem cell-like memory subsets were isolated from only 8 patients and roughly 8 healthy donors, whereas naive and central memory subsets came from all 28 donors.

Note on this clone: The antigen it recognizes is unknown. One base away there is no much larger clone; base qualities are not given. The sample holds other DNA sequences that translate to the same CDR3.

Looking up the germline V gene yields CDR1 SGDLS and CDR2 YYNGEE. V ends up 4 bases short and J 3 bases short, with an unmatched junction base count of 2. The cysteine opens and the phenylalanine closes a CDR3 of 13 amino acids. Just CDR3 DNA is preserved here, 39 bases in frame from base 1. All of the isolated RNA was reverse transcribed with the High Capacity cDNA Reverse Transcription Kit, so expressed TCRB transcripts were sequenced. Deep immunoSEQ sequencing was applied to naive, central memory and regulatory T cell samples, giving an average of about 3.57 million total reads per sample. After sorted cells were lysed in RLT buffer, RNA was extracted with DNase-treated RNeasy Micro or Mini kits, with the choice depending on cell number. To prevent cross-contamination, every cell subset was processed on its own, while patient and healthy donor samples were processed together. The immunoSEQ multiplex PCR was used to amplify TCRB sequences from cDNA, yielding 87-bp fragments that span the CDR3 region. Sequencing of the amplicons was done on the Illumina HiSeq platform. The authors' pipeline ran thus. Synthetic template baselines were used to correct PCR bias computationally, reads within Hamming distance 2 were collapsed together, and singletons that could not be merged were discarded. By aligning reads against IMGT, V, D and J genes, CDR3 length, and insertions or deletions at six rearrangement sites were assigned. Within each subset, clonotype counts were normalized to sorted cell number, after which true diversity and Gini coefficients were computed with the tcR R package. The overlap coefficient, calculated on TCRB nucleotide sequences, was used to measure repertoire sharing. Out-of-frame TCRB sequences from naive cells were analyzed to stand in for the pre-selection repertoire. TCRdb mirrors the immuneACCESS table, restricted to in-frame sequences. Some clones are absent from its copies; in checked studies, under half trace to an unresolved V gene, and the reason for the others is unknown. Clone size and the V and J calls come from that table; the DNA yielded D and trimming. Recorded for this sample are 250,000 to 350,000 clones; about 13% of them occurred a single time. The biggest ten clones account for 0.017% of the sample.

Each donor gave one peripheral blood draw, approximately 0.11 L on average, collected into heparinised tubes. Naive, central memory, regulatory and stem cell-like memory CD4+ T cells were sorted on a BD FACSAria II using a panel including CD45RO, CCR7, CD25, CD127, CD95 and CD27. Purity was above 95% for every sorted population. PBMCs were isolated right away by Lymphoprep density gradient centrifugation and were stained directly, without culture. So that batch effects would be minimized, each experiment stained and sorted samples in pairs, pairing one healthy donor with one patient. What the work shows at the level of the full study, not this receptor alone: HLA sub-analyses involved small numbers of individuals, so any influence of HLA type on TCRB rearrangement remained unresolved. A moderate but significant shortening of TCRB CDR3 length was observed in type 1 diabetes patients in all four CD4+ subsets. PCR might favor shorter templates, but patient and control samples were amplified and corrected together, so any skew would affect both groups equally. Because cDNA was sequenced instead of genomic DNA, activated cells with high expression could be over-represented, although the groups did not differ in activation or CD3 levels. Naive, central memory and regulatory TCRB repertoires appeared more similar among patients than among healthy donors. At VDJ recombination sites, patients with type 1 diabetes made fewer insertions and deleted more nucleotides, a pattern implying thymic rearrangement abnormalities.

The V and J genes are TRBV9 and TRBJ1-1, with TRBD1 matching 8 junction bases. This clonotype was obtained from a man aged 25-45 years with type 1 diabetes. The specimen sequenced was naive CD4+ T cells from blood. The cell subset or site tag for this specimen amounts to: true naive CD4+ T cells. The nucleotide sequence is given as TGTGCCAGCAGCTCACAGGGGGACACTGAAGCTTTCTTT. Its product reads: CASSSQGDTEAFF.